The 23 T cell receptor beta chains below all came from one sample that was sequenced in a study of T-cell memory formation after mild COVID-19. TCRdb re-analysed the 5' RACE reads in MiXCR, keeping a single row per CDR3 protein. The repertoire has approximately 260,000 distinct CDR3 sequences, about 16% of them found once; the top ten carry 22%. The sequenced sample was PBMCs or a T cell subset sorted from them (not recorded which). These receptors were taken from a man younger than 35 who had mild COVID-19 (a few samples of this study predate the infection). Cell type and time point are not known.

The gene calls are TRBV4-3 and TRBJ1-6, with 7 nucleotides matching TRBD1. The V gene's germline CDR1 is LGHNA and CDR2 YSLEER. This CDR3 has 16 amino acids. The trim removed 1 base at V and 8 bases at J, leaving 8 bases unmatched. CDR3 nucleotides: TGCGCCAGCAGCCAAGGGGCGACAGGGTTGGATTCACCCCTCCACTTT. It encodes CASSQGATGLDSPLHF.

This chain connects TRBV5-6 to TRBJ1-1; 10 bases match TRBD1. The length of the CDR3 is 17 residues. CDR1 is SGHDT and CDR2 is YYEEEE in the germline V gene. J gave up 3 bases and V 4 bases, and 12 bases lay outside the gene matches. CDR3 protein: CASSGPGQGSGYTEAFF. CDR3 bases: TGTGCCAGCAGCGGACCGGGACAGGGGAGTGGGTACACTGAAGCTTTCTTT.

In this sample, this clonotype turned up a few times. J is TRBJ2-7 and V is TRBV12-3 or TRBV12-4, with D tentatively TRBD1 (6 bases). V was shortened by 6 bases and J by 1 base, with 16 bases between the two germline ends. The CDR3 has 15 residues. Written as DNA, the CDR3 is TGTGCCAGCAGCCGGGACCTCAGGGGATCCTACGAGCAGTACTTC. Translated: CASSRDLRGSYEQYF.

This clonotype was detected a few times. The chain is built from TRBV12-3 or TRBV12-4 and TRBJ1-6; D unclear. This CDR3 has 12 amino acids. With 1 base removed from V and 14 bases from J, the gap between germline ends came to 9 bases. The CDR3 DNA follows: TGTGCCAGCAGTTTAGGGCAGAGCACCCTCCACTTT. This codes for CASSLGQSTLHF.

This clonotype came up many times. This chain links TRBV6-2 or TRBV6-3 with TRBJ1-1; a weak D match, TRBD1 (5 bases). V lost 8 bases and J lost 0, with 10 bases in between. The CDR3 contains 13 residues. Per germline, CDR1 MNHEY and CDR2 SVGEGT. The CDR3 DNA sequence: TGTGCCAGCTCCGGGACGGTGAACACTGAAGCTTTCTTT. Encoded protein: CASSGTVNTEAFF.

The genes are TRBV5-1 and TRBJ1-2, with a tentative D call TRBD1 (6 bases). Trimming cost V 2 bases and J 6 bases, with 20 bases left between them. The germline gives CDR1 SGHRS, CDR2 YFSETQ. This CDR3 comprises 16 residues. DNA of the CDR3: TGCGCCAGCAGCTTCGGAGGGGGAGACCTTTCGAATGGCTACACCTTC. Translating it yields CASSFGGGDLSNGYTF.

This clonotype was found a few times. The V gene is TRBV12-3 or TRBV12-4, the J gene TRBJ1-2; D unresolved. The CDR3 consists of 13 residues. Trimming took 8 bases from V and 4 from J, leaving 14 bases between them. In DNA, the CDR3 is TGTGCCAGCGGCACGCGGGTATCCTATGGCTACACCTTC. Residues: CASGTRVSYGYTF.

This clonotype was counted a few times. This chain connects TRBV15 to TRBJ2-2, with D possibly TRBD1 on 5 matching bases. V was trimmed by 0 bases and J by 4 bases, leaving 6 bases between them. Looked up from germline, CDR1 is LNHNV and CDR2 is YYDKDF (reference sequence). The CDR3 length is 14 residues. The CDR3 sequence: CATSRDRVTGELFF. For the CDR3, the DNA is TGTGCCACCAGCAGAGACAGGGTCACCGGGGAGCTGTTTTTT.

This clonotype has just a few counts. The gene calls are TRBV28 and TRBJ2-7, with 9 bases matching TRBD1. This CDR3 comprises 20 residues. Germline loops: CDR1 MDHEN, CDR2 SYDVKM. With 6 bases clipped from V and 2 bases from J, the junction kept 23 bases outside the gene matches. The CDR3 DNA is TGTGCCAGCAGCTACATCCTAAAAATCGGACAGGGGAACCACGCCTACGAGCAGTACGTC. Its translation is CASSYILKIGQGNHAYEQYV.

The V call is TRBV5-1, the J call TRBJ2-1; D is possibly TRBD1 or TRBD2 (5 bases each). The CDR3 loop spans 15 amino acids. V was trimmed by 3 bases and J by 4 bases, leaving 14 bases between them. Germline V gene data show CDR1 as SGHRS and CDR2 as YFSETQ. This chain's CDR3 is CASSSSGTQYNEQFF. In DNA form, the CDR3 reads TGCGCCAGCAGCTCTTCCGGGACCCAATACAATGAGCAGTTCTTC.

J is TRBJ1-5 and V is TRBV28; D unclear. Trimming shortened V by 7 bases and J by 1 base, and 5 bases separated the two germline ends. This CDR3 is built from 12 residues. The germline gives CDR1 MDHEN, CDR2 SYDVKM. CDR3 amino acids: CASTASNQPQHF. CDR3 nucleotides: TGTGCCAGCACTGCAAGCAATCAGCCCCAGCATTTT.

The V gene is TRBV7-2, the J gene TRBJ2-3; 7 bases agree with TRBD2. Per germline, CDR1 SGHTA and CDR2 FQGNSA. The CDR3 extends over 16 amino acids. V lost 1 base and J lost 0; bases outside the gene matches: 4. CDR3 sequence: CASSLVSGASTDTQYF. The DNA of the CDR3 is TGTGCCAGCAGCTTAGTGAGCGGGGCTAGCACAGATACGCAGTATTTT.

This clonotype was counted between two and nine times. DNA for the CDR3: TGCGCCAGCAGCCGAGCACTAGGTTTTTCCACCACTGAGCAGTTCTTC. Translating gives CASSRALGFSTTEQFF. The chain has TRBV4-3 and TRBJ2-1; a possible D gene is TRBD2 (5 bases). V was shortened by 4 bases and J by 9 bases, with 22 bases between the two germline ends. Germline assignment: CDR1 LGHNA and CDR2 YSLEER. The CDR3 sequence is 16 residues long.

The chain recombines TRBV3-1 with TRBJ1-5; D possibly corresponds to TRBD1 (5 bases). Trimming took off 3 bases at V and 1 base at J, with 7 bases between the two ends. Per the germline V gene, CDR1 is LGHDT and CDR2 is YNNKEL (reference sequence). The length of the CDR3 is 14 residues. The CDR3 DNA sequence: TGTGCCAGCAGCCATCGACAGAGCAATCAGCCCCAGCATTTT. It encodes CASSHRQSNQPQHF.

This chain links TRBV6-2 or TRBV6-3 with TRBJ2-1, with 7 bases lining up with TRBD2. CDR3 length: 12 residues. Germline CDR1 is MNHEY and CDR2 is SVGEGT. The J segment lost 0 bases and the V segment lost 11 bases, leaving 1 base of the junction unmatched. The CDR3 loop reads CAGGGSYNEQFF. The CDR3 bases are TGTGCCGGGGGGGGCTCCTACAATGAGCAGTTCTTC.

The CDR3 region has the DNA TGTGCCAGCAGCTTGGCAGGGCCCAATCAGCCCCAGCATTTT. This translates into CASSLAGPNQPQHF. The rearrangement joins TRBV7-2 to TRBJ1-5; a possible D gene is TRBD1 (5 bases). Germline loops: CDR1 SGHTA, CDR2 FQGNSA. The V end was cut by 3 bases, the J end by 3 bases, with 9 bases between. CDR3 size: 14 residues.

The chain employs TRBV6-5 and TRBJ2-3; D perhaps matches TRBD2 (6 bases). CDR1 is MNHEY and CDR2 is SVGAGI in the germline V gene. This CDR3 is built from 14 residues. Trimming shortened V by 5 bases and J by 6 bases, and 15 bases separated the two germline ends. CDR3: CASSQRAQGDTQYF. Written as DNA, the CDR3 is TGTGCCAGCAGTCAGCGGGCCCAAGGGGATACGCAGTATTTT.

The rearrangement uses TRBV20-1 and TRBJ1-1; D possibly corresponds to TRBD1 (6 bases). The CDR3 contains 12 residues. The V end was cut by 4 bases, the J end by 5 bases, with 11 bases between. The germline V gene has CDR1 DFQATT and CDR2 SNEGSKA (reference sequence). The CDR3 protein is CSATDSGTEAFF. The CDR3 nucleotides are TGCAGTGCTACGGACAGTGGGACTGAAGCTTTCTTT.

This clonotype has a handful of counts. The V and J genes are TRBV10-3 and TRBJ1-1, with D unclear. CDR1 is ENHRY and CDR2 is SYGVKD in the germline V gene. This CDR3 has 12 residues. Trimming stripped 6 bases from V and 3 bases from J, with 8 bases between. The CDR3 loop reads CAIRAKDTEAFF. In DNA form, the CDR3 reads TGTGCCATCAGAGCGAAGGACACTGAAGCTTTCTTT.

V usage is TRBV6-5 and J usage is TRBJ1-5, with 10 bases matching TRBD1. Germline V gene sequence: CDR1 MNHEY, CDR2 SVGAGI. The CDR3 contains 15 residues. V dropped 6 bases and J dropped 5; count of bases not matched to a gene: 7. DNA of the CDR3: TGTGCCAGCAGCCCGGGACAGGGGTTATATCAGCCCCAGCATTTT. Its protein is CASSPGQGLYQPQHF.

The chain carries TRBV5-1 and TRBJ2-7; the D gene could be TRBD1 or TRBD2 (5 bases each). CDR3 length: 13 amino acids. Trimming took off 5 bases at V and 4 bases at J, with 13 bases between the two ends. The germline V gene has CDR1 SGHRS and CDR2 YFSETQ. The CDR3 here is CASRAGTAYEQYF. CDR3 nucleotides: TGCGCCAGCAGAGCAGGGACGGCGTACGAGCAGTACTTC. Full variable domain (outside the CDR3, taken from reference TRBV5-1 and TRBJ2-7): KAGVTQTPRYLIKTRGQQVTLSCSPISGHRSVSWYQQTPGQGLQFLFEYFSETQRNKGNFPGRFSGRQFSNSRSEMNVSTLELGDSALYLCASRAGTAYEQYFGPGTRLTVT.

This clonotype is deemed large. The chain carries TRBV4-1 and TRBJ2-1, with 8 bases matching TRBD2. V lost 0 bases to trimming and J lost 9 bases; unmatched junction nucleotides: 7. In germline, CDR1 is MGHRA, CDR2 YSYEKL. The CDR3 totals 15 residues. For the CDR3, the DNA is TGCGCCAGCAGCCAAGATTCCGGGGGGGCCGGTGAGCAGTTCTTC. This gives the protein CASSQDSGGAGEQFF.

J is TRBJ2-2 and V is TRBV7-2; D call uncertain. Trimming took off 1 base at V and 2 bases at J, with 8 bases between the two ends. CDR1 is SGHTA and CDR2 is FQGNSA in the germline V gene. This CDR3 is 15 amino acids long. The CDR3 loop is CASSLGGSNTGELFF. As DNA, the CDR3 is TGTGCCAGCAGCTTAGGGGGTTCTAACACCGGGGAGCTGTTTTTT.